This T cell receptor (beta chain) stems from a study of T cell responses to AZD1222 COVID-19 vaccine. Profiling relied on immunoSEQ multiplex PCR, and the TCRdb table lists in-frame clones only, not all of them. The repertoire holds about 180,000 clones, approximately 95% seen once, with around 0.93% in the top ten. This TCR derives from an adult who received the MenACWY meningococcal vaccine as a control. Sequences were derived from peripheral blood, sampled 28 days after the second dose of the MenACWY control vaccine.

CDR3 amino acids: CAISGGGPRAFEAFF. CDR3 bases: TGTGCCATCAGTGGTGGGGGGCCCCGCGCCTTTGAAGCTTTCTTT. The rearrangement uses TRBV10-3 and TRBJ1-1; tentatively, D is TRBD1 (6 bases). This CDR3 spans 15 amino acids. Trimming shortened V by 4 bases and J by 7 bases, and 19 bases separated the two germline ends. Germline V lookup: CDR1 ENHRY, CDR2 SYGVKD.